The T cell receptor beta chain described here comes from a study of control samples from healthy donors and cancer patients. Germline assignment: CDR1 MNHEY and CDR2 SVGAGI. Between the trimmed V and J ends, which lost 0 bases and 2 bases, there was a span of 1 base. The CDR3 runs to 13 residues. Only in-frame clones appear in the TCRdb table, and some are missing; sequencing was by immunoSEQ multiplex PCR. This table holds about 210,000 clones. Turning to this clone: The sample contains more than one DNA sequence encoding this CDR3.

This clonotype was obtained from a woman aged 30 to 39 in good health. Sequenced sample: blood. J is TRBJ2-2 and V is TRBV6-5; unclear D gene. The CDR3 spells CASSYSNTGELFF. The CDR3 nucleotides read TGTGCCAGCAGTTACTCCAACACCGGGGAGCTGTTTTTT.